Given below is one T cell receptor beta chain in context. No cognate antigen has been identified for it. Per-nucleotide qualities are absent, and no much larger clonotype sits a single base away. The library relied on PCR. For sequencing, an Illumina HiSeq 2500 was employed. Unique molecular identifiers were incorporated into TCR beta cDNA libraries to reduce PCR and sequencing biases. Per 1 to 10 million input T cells, 500,000 or so cDNA molecules were obtained, such that each molecule approximated one T cell. Patient libraries were prepared and sequenced with the same protocol used for the earlier healthy control dataset. Samples belonging to the same batch were prepared together, multiplexed and sequenced on a shared HiSeq lane. The authors processed their data as follows. MIGEC handled the raw barcoded reads, throwing out single-read molecular identifier groups before consensus assembly and CDR3 extraction. Clonotype tables were post-analysed with VDJtools, and diversity was normalized by down-sampling all datasets to the smallest sample size. To correct batch-related cross-sample contamination, repertoire overlap clustering matched CDR3 amino acid sequences but not nucleotide sequences. Clones were called with MiXCR by TCRdb after fastp trimmed the public reads at Q25, and only in-frame beta chains were retained. Rows are combined by CDR3 protein, so each entry shows the most common genes and DNA. These V and J calls originate from TCRdb's pipeline instead of the authors' own analysis. The sample yields over 300,000 distinct CDR3 sequences; around a third were counted once. Together, the top ten hold over 10% of the sample.

This sample was taken from a study of post-analysis software for immune sequencing data (dated by TCRdb to the mid-2010s). With respect to the entire study: Disease courses on record covered relapsing-remitting, secondary progressive and progressive-relapsing multiple sclerosis, though some patients had no subtype annotation. A subset of samples was prepared in parallel using single-end sample barcoding, then pooled and co-amplified after Illumina adapter ligation. Patient repertoires were compared against roughly 12 previously published healthy control repertoires from donors aged about 6 to 25 years.

The CDR3 numbers 15 residues from cysteine through phenylalanine. Of all the DNA, just the CDR3 is kept, 45 bases in frame from base 1. CDR1 and CDR2 are drawn from the germline V gene: MDHEN, SYDVKM. V is cut back by 4 bases and J by 10 bases, with 10 bases in the junction unmatched. Overall results and qualifications from the work: When samples were clustered directly using the F measure, samples prepared in the same batch co-clustered strongly, which prompted a batch-effect correction. Four to six TRBV segments, including TRBV5-6, TRBV5-1 and TRBV20-1, were significantly more frequent in patients than controls. The control group was slightly older than the multiple sclerosis patient group. Compared with controls, multiple sclerosis patients had significantly lower normalized Chao1 diversity, a finding suggesting substantial peripheral T-cell clonal expansion.

To demonstrate the VDJtools post-analysis software, TCR beta repertoires were profiled from the peripheral blood of more than 10 young patients with multiple sclerosis. The multiple sclerosis patients were children and adolescents ranging in age from roughly 6 to 15 years. The specimen was blood. The receptor's source is a girl aged 10 to 17 with multiple sclerosis. The rearrangement joined TRBV28 to TRBJ2-1; TRBD1 lines up with 10 middle nucleotides. The DNA sequence is as follows: TGTGCCAGCAGTTCCTCGGACAGGGGGTTCCACGAGCAGTTCTTC. Translated, it gives CASSSSDRGFHEQFF.